This T cell receptor (beta chain) was identified in a study of regulatory T cells in long-lasting Graves disease. Study results and limitations: Gene preferences differed: TRBV28, TRBJ1-2, TRBJ2-5 in persistent cases. More public clonotypes were shared by persistent patients (fewer than 3,000) than by new patients (more than 950).

This clonotype was observed at least ten times. No antigen is known for it. The time point here: newly diagnosed GD, antithyroid drugs for less than 3 months. Following extraction of RNA from PBMCs, that RNA was used to make the TCR library. The authors built TCR beta libraries using iRepertoire HTBI primers and Arm-PCR of CDR3 regions. TCRdb independently ran MiXCR on the multiplex PCR reads; one entry per CDR3 protein. The table includes 450,000 to 700,000 distinct CDR3 sequences, roughly 13% detected once. The CDR3 is 13 amino acids. V shed 7 bases and J 4 bases; nucleotides not matched to a gene: 3. The sample also formed part of further work on T cells in Graves' hyperthyroidism and ophthalmopathy.

This TCR came from a young man with Graves disease. This chain uses TRBV12-3 or TRBV12-4 with TRBJ2-1; 8 bases line up with TRBD2. Here the sequenced sample was peripheral blood mononuclear cells (PBMCs), taken at new diagnosis, from a patient treated with antithyroid drugs. The CDR3 region is CASKVAGYNEQFF. The DNA of the CDR3 is TGTGCCAGCAAAGTAGCGGGATACAATGAGCAGTTCTTC.